This TCR beta chain was identified during a study of blood T cell repertoires in COVID-19. Study-wide context: PBMCs, B-cell-depleted T cells, or T cells provided the cDNA or gDNA that made up the material.

CDR1 is KGHSH and CDR2 is LQKENI in the germline V gene. The CDR3 spans 15 residues. J gave up 4 bases and V 7 bases, and 10 bases lay outside the gene matches. Clones were read by immunoSEQ multiplex PCR, and TCRdb kept only the in-frame ones, dropping some. This table holds more than 150,000 clones, about 86% found once. The chain employs TRBV18 and TRBJ2-1, with 7 bases aligning to TRBD2. Sequenced input: peripheral blood. The source is a man in his forties or fifties with active or convalescent COVID-19. The CDR3 spells CASYSLADVYNEQFF. CDR3 nucleotides: TGTGCCAGCTATAGTCTAGCGGATGTTTACAATGAGCAGTTCTTC.